This is a list of T cell receptor beta chains from one sample in a study of PD-L1 blockade in urothelial cancer. Profiling relied on immunoSEQ multiplex PCR, and the TCRdb table lists in-frame clones only, not all of them. The table lists 50,000 to 60,000 clones, approximately 80% of them singletons. This specimen consisted of PBMCs, obtained around atezolizumab (anti-PD-L1) treatment. The receptors were sampled from a man aged 40-50 years with urothelial cancer. Both conserved end residues are part of each CDR3. D genes are given only for firm matches. Clone size is given for some rows only: seen once, a few or many times, or a class if the clone is expanded.

CDR3 protein | CDR3 DNA | V gene | clone size | D gene | J gene
CASRRDRALTGELFF | TGTGCCAGCAGGAGGGACAGGGCCTTAACCGGGGAGCTGTTTTTT | TRBV28 | once | TRBD1 | TRBJ2-2
CASSLDRAEQYF | TGTGCCAGCAGTCTGGACAGGGCCGAGCAGTACTTC | TRBV6-1 | - | TRBD1 | TRBJ2-7
CASSQVVETQYF | TGCGCCAGCAGCCAAGTAGTGGAGACCCAGTACTTC | TRBV4-1 | - | - | TRBJ2-5
CASSPPSRDTGELFF | TGTGCCAGCTCACCACCTAGCAGGGACACCGGGGAGCTGTTTTTT | TRBV18 | - | - | TRBJ2-2
CASSYKGNEQFF | TGTGCCAGCAGTTATAAGGGGAATGAGCAGTTCTTC | TRBV6-7 | - | - | TRBJ2-1
CASSFDPTHGYTF | TGTGCCAGCAGTTTTGATCCTACCCATGGCTACACCTTC | TRBV27 | - | - | TRBJ1-2
CASSSLVSNVLTF | TGTGCCAGCAGCTCACTAGTGTCCAACGTCCTGACTTTC | TRBV7-2 | - | - | TRBJ2-6
CASSLGATEAFF | TGTGCCAGCAGCTTAGGCGCCACTGAAGCTTTCTTT | TRBV11-3 | - | - | TRBJ1-1
CASSVDGSTEAFF | TGTGCCAGCAGCGTAGATGGGAGCACTGAAGCTTTCTTT | TRBV9 | - | - | TRBJ1-1
CASSVAPSQGKSTIYF | TGTGCCAGCAGCGTAGCTCCGTCCCAGGGGAAAAGCACCATATATTTT | TRBV9 | - | - | TRBJ1-3
CASSLARLAGEYEQYF | TGTGCCAGCAGCTTAGCTCGCCTAGCGGGAGAGTACGAGCAGTACTTC | TRBV11-2 | - | TRBD2 | TRBJ2-7
CASSHGGRPYTF | TGTGCCAGCAGCCACGGGGGTAGGCCCTACACCTTC | TRBV14 | - | - | TRBJ1-2
CASSPGGGQGLTQPQHF | TGTGCCAGCAGTCCGGGGGGGGGACAGGGGCTAACTCAGCCCCAGCATTTT | TRBV7-9 | - | TRBD1 | TRBJ1-5
CASSLKGVGNTIYF | TGTGCCAGCAGCTTGAAGGGGGTGGGAAACACCATATATTTT | TRBV5-4 | - | - | TRBJ1-3
CASSYRQGSYTF | TGTGCCAGCAGTTACCGACAGGGAAGCTACACCTTC | TRBV6-5 | - | TRBD1 | TRBJ1-2
CASSTGNTEAFF | TGTGCCAGTAGTACAGGGAACACTGAAGCTTTCTTT | TRBV19 | - | - | TRBJ1-1
CASTRDWSNTEAFF | TGTGCCAGCACCAGGGATTGGTCGAACACTGAAGCTTTCTTT | TRBV6-5 | - | - | TRBJ1-1
CASSLIGVEQYF | TGTGCCAGCAGTTTAATCGGTGTCGAGCAGTACTTC | TRBV28 | - | - | TRBJ2-7